A selection of T cell receptor beta chains follows, all from one sample in a study of T cells in localized non-small cell lung cancer. Some clones are missing from TCRdb's copy, which holds only in-frame ones; the method was immunoSEQ multiplex PCR. The data hold around 91,000 clones, with roughly 90% observed a single time. The sample consisted of peripheral blood, taken before any cancer treatment. These receptors all come from a man aged 35-69 years with stage I squamous cell lung carcinoma. CDR3s include the opening cysteine and the closing phenylalanine or tryptophan. Each record gives: V gene, J gene, clone size, CDR3 protein. The size field is filled for only some rows; it gives once, few, many or a size class.

TRBV6-6,TRBJ2-2,.,CASSYGQADGELFF
TRBV2,TRBJ1-1,.,CASSEDRANTEAFF
TRBV19,TRBJ1-3,once,CASSTDSDPGNTIYF
TRBV6-6,TRBJ1-3,.,CASSFSDTIYF
TRBV18,TRBJ2-4,.,CASSPTALAKNIQYF
TRBV18,TRBJ1-1,.,CASSPMGDTEAFF
TRBV2,TRBJ1-1,.,CASSGRQRMNTEAFF
TRBV6-5,TRBJ1-2,.,CASSSQDRGGYYGYTF
TRBV5-1,TRBJ2-3,.,CASSRTSGDRDTQYF
TRBV4-1,TRBJ1-6,few,CASSHLTGKNNSPLHF
TRBV6-6,TRBJ2-3,once,CASKDTTDTQYF
TRBV18,TRBJ1-5,.,CASSPKGVQASGPQHF
TRBV5-1,TRBJ2-5,.,CASSLGTGGTSQETQYF
TRBV15,TRBJ1-1,few,CATSRFSNTEAFF
TRBV19,TRBJ1-5,.,CASSPGTGWGQPQHF
TRBV1,TRBJ2-5,.,CTSRGTGGEVTQYF
TRBV6-5,TRBJ2-6,.,CASILQWGGPAVLTF
TRBV7-8,TRBJ2-2,.,CASSPWDRGNTGELFF
TRBV9,TRBJ2-7,.,CASSPRDRTTYEQYF
TRBV5-1,TRBJ1-1,.,CASSGRTSTEAFF
TRBV28,TRBJ1-4,.,CASSFRHRGGKLFF
TRBV19,TRBJ1-5,once,CASPIDRVGRTNQPQHF
TRBV2,TRBJ2-1,.,CASSELRGGVYNEQFF
TRBV15,TRBJ2-1,.,CATGGPSYNEQFF
TRBV19,TRBJ2-1,once,CASRAGGNSNEQFF
TRBV2,TRBJ1-3,.,CASSLSGQGFGNTIYF
TRBV6-1,TRBJ2-1,.,CASSESPNSYNEQFF
TRBV6-1,TRBJ1-1,.,CASSGLGQGAGAFF
TRBV7-9,TRBJ1-2,.,CASSLGVTDRVDGYTF
TRBV12-5,TRBJ2-5,once,CASGIGPPETQYF
TRBV7-2,TRBJ2-1,.,CASSPGQTSYNEQFF
TRBV14,TRBJ1-2,.,CASSQAGLPTVYGYTF
TRBV9,TRBJ2-3,.,CASSDRTSGVTDTQYF
TRBV13,TRBJ2-7,once,CASRSRGYEQYF
TRBV9,TRBJ2-5,.,CASSPTGTPRGETQYF
TRBV5-1,TRBJ2-2,.,CASSLAVANTGELFF
TRBV6-5,TRBJ2-7,.,CASSYSHGRSYEQYF
TRBV7-9,TRBJ1-5,.,CASSRGDGGKPQHF